A selection of T cell receptor beta chains follows, all from one sample in a study of PD-1 blockade in classical Hodgkin lymphoma. TCRdb keeps only in-frame clones here, not all; method: immunoSEQ multiplex PCR. The top ten hold roughly 14% of the sample, which has 9,000 to 10,000 clones, about 94% seen once. The sample here was peripheral blood mononuclear cells (PBMCs), taken at baseline. The receptor source for this set is a human donor with classical Hodgkin lymphoma. The CDR3 runs from the conserved cysteine through the conserved F or W. A D gene is named only where the DNA matches it firmly. Size is omitted from some rows. Given values are once, few, many or a class for expanded clones.

j_call d_call v_call clone_size cdr3_aa cdr3_nt
TRBJ2-5 . TRBV27 . CASSLWVSQEQYF TGTGCCAGCAGTTTATGGGTTTCACAGGAGCAGTACTTC
TRBJ2-7 TRBD2 TRBV5-6 . CASSFPSGNSYEQYF TGTGCCAGCAGCTTCCCTAGCGGGAACTCCTACGAGCAGTACTTC
TRBJ2-7 . TRBV7-2 . CASSLDRGGAYEQYF TGTGCCAGCAGCTTAGATAGGGGGGGAGCGTACGAGCAGTACTTC
TRBJ1-2 . TRBV7-9 . CASSPGGSYGYTF TGTGCCAGCAGCCCCGGCGGCAGCTATGGCTACACCTTC
TRBJ2-7 . TRBV28 . CASRPREIAEQYF TGTGCCAGCAGACCTAGGGAGATAGCCGAGCAGTACTTC
TRBJ2-7 . TRBV7-2 . CASSKRQTVSYEQYF TGTGCCAGCAGCAAGAGACAGACAGTCTCCTACGAGCAGTACTTC
TRBJ1-2 . TRBV4-1 . CASSPGNGTPLRGGYTF TGCGCCAGCAGCCCAGGGAACGGGACACCTTTGAGGGGAGGCTACACCTTC
TRBJ2-2 TRBD2 TRBV2 . CASSRLAVNTGELFF TGTGCCAGCAGTCGACTAGCGGTTAACACCGGGGAGCTGTTTTTT
TRBJ1-2 . TRBV28 once CASSKTGYGYTF TGTGCCAGCAGTAAAACAGGCTATGGCTACACCTTC
TRBJ2-5 . TRBV7-9 . CASSLKETQYF TGTGCCAGCAGCTTGAAAGAGACCCAGTACTTC
TRBJ2-3 . TRBV12-5 . CASGSFDTQYF TGTGCTAGTGGCTCGTTCGATACGCAGTATTTT
TRBJ2-7 . TRBV29-1 . CSVDYRHEQYF TGCAGCGTTGATTATCGACACGAGCAGTACTTC
TRBJ1-2 . TRBV19 . CASSISGGDWYGYTF TGTGCCAGTAGTATTTCGGGAGGGGATTGGTATGGCTACACCTTC
TRBJ2-5 TRBD1 TRBV9 . CASSVGTGGGETQYF TGTGCCAGCAGCGTGGGGACAGGGGGCGGAGAGACCCAGTACTTC
TRBJ2-1 . TRBV6-5 . CASSYRRLVSNEQFF TGTGCCAGCAGTTACCGGAGACTAGTCTCCAATGAGCAGTTCTTC
TRBJ2-5 . TRBV5-6 . CATSSGARETQYF TGTGCCACCTCTTCGGGGGCGAGGGAGACCCAGTACTTC
TRBJ2-1 TRBD1 TRBV6-4 . CASSEIAPGQGLNEQFF TGTGCCAGCAGTGAAATCGCACCGGGACAGGGCCTCAATGAGCAGTTCTTC
TRBJ2-5 TRBD1 TRBV5-4 . CASSSGQGQTQYF TGTGCCAGCAGCTCGGGACAGGGGCAGACCCAGTACTTC
TRBJ2-5 TRBD2 TRBV12-5 . CASGFGMGAGEGETQYF TGTGCTAGTGGTTTTGGAATGGGAGCGGGAGAGGGGGAGACCCAGTACTTC
TRBJ2-7 TRBD2 TRBV27 . CASSPGLAGDEQYF TGTGCCAGCAGTCCCGGACTAGCGGGAGACGAGCAGTACTTC
TRBJ1-1 . TRBV9 . CASSAVPEAFF TGTGCCAGCAGCGCGGTCCCTGAAGCTTTCTTT
TRBJ2-5 TRBD1 TRBV18 . CASSGQGQQETQYF TGTGCCAGCTCAGGACAGGGACAACAAGAGACCCAGTACTTC
TRBJ1-2 . TRBV7-9 . CASSTAGYTF TGTGCCAGCAGCACTGCGGGCTACACCTTC
TRBJ2-1 . TRBV10-3 . CAISPYANEQFF TGTGCCATCAGCCCTTATGCGAATGAGCAGTTCTTC
TRBJ2-2 . TRBV5-1 . CASSLAFLGARELFF TGCGCCAGCAGCTTGGCCTTTCTGGGGGCCCGGGAGCTGTTTTTT
TRBJ1-5 . TRBV28 . CASHYIGRQPQHF TGTGCCAGCCACTATATTGGTAGACAGCCCCAGCATTTT
TRBJ2-7 . TRBV7-9 . CASPQGPRVEQYF TGTGCCAGCCCACAGGGTCCGAGGGTCGAGCAGTACTTC
TRBJ2-7 . TRBV19 . CASSIRLSADYEQYF TGTGCCAGTAGTATACGTCTTTCGGCGGACTACGAGCAGTACTTC
TRBJ2-7 TRBD1 TRBV4-1 . CASSQGQIYEQYF TGCGCCAGCAGCCAGGGACAGATCTACGAGCAGTACTTC
TRBJ2-2 . TRBV6-4 once CASSDSRPGELFF TGTGCCAGCAGTGACTCCCGGCCCGGGGAGCTGTTTTTT
TRBJ2-4 . TRBV7-3 . CASSLTSWGDIQYF TGTGCCAGCAGCCTAACCTCGTGGGGGGACATTCAGTACTTC
TRBJ2-7 . TRBV4-1 . CASGARRGTYEQYF TGCGCCAGCGGCGCCCGGAGGGGGACCTACGAGCAGTACTTC
TRBJ2-7 . TRBV5-1 . CASSLGRDEQYF TGCGCCAGCAGCTTGGGGCGAGACGAGCAGTACTTC